The 18 T cell receptor beta chains below come from one sample, sequenced in a study of shared clonotypes between healthy human individuals. Profiling relied on immunoSEQ multiplex PCR, and the TCRdb table lists in-frame clones only, not all of them. The data show about 1.1 million clones, with approximately 75% seen just once and about 0.89% held by the top ten. The source material was memory CD4+ T cells from PBMCs. Subset described: CD45RA-negative fraction. The receptors derive from a man aged 18 to 30 in good health. Some clones in this sample may be carry-over from other donors' samples.

This clone appeared a few times. CDR3 DNA sequence: TGTGCCAGTAGTATACCCTGGAATAGCAATCAGCCCCAGCATTTT. This sequence encodes CASSIPWNSNQPQHF. The chain uses TRBV19 and TRBJ1-5, with D hard to call. The germline CDR1 and CDR2 sequences are LNHDA and SQIVND (reference sequence). Between the trimmed V and J ends, which lost 2 bases and 0 bases, there was a span of 8 bases. The CDR3 runs 15 residues.

The chain uses TRBV7-3 and TRBJ2-5; 10 positions match TRBD2. This CDR3 is 13 amino acids long. The germline gives CDR1 SGHTA, CDR2 FQGTGA. V trimming: 6 bases; J trimming: 5 bases; junction bases outside the gene matches: 3. CDR3 amino acids: CASSRAGGETQYF. The CDR3 DNA follows: TGTGCCAGCAGTCGAGCGGGAGGGGAGACCCAGTACTTC.

The genes are TRBV5-8 and TRBJ2-1; 12 nucleotides line up with TRBD2. The CDR3 has 15 residues. V lost 4 bases and J lost 5; bases outside the gene matches: 4. Per the germline V gene, CDR1 is SGHTS and CDR2 is YDEGEE. The CDR3 region has the DNA TGTGCCAGCAGCCGACTAGCGGGAGTTGACAATGAGCAGTTCTTC. Residues: CASSRLAGVDNEQFF.

The gene calls are TRBV30 and TRBJ1-6, with D tentatively TRBD1 (5 bases). Trimming pared 0 bases from V and 10 bases from J, leaving 16 bases between. Germline-derived CDR1 and CDR2 are GTSNPN and SVGIG (reference sequence). The CDR3 totals 15 residues. CDR3 loop: CAWSVFQGLGSPLHF. The CDR3 nucleotides read TGTGCCTGGAGTGTATTTCAGGGTCTCGGATCACCCCTCCACTTT.

The rearrangement links TRBV4-2 to TRBJ2-5; D ambiguous. The CDR3 runs to 14 residues. V was shortened by 8 bases and J by 2 bases, with 15 bases between the two germline ends. Germline V gene data show CDR1 as LGHNA and CDR2 as YNFKEQ. The CDR3 bases are TGTGCCAGCTCCCGGACGACACAACAAGAGACCCAGTACTTC. As protein: CASSRTTQQETQYF.

To note about this clone: Likely a read error: the CDR3 ends without its conserved phenylalanine or tryptophan. The J gene is TRBJ1-1, the V gene TRBV2; the D is unclear. CDR3 size: 13 residues. From germline, CDR1 is SNHLY and CDR2 FYNNEI. V lost 1 base, J lost 4 bases, and 7 bases lay in between. The CDR3 protein is CASSEGQVTEAFS. The DNA for the CDR3 is TGTGCCAGCAGTGAAGGGCAGGTCACTGAAGCTTTCTCT.

The rearrangement joins TRBV27 to TRBJ2-3, with D perhaps matching TRBD2 (6 bases). The V gene lost 2 bases and the J gene lost 6 bases, with 12 bases spanning the gap. The germline gives CDR1 MNHEY, CDR2 SMNVEV (reference sequence). This CDR3 has 14 amino acids. The CDR3 loop reads CASSLRGRLDTQYF. The CDR3 region has the DNA TGTGCCAGCAGTTTAAGAGGGAGGTTGGATACGCAGTATTTT.

The J gene is TRBJ2-5, the V gene TRBV7-2; no definite D call. V lost 8 bases and J lost 0, with 7 bases in between. CDR1 and CDR2 (germline): SGHTA, FQGNSA. The CDR3 covers 12 residues. The CDR3 nucleotides read TGTGCCAGCGGATTGTACCAAGAGACCCAGTACTTC. Amino acid sequence: CASGLYQETQYF.

The chain joins TRBV23-1 to TRBJ1-3; D is perhaps TRBD1 (6 bases). TRBV23-1 is identified as an open reading frame with a role that is uncertain. The V gene lost 11 bases and the J gene lost 2 bases, with 19 bases spanning the gap. This CDR3 is built from 15 residues. The CDR3 coding sequence is TGCGCCCCTCCGATGGGGGCCCCTCCTGGAAACACCATATATTTT. Protein sequence: CAPPMGAPPGNTIYF.

The CDR3 sequence: CASSEVGENTEAFF. The DNA of the CDR3 is TGTGCCAGCAGTGAGGTCGGGGAGAACACTGAAGCTTTCTTT. The chain recombines TRBV25-1 with TRBJ1-1, with D unclear. The CDR3 length is 14 residues. Germline CDR1 and CDR2: MGHDK and SYGVNS. V lost 3 bases and J 1 base, leaving 9 bases between the germline ends.

The gene calls are TRBV11-3 and TRBJ2-1; TRBD2 is a possible D gene (6 bases). Germline CDR1 is SGHNT and CDR2 is YENEEA. The V end was cut by 8 bases, the J end by 0 bases, with 17 bases between. This CDR3 spans 16 amino acids. The CDR3: CASRRGAQSSYNEQFF. CDR3 nucleotide sequence: TGTGCCAGCCGTCGCGGGGCTCAAAGCTCCTACAATGAGCAGTTCTTC.

This chain joins TRBV4-3 and TRBJ2-3; 7 positions match TRBD2. Germline values: CDR1 LGHNA, CDR2 YSLEER. The V segment lost 2 bases and the J segment 2 bases; nucleotides outside the gene matches: 1. The CDR3 runs 14 residues. In nucleotides, the CDR3 is TGCGCCAGCAGCCAACTAGCGGACACAGATACGCAGTATTTT. The encoded protein is CASSQLADTDTQYF.

With regard to this clone: No conserved phenylalanine or tryptophan is present at the end of the CDR3, so a read error is the likely explanation. The DNA is omitted, as the CDR3 cannot be located on it reliably, and the CDR3 follows TCRdb's listing. This chain links TRBV2 with TRBJ2-7; TRBD1, as called in the table, went unchecked against the DNA. Germline CDR1 is SNHLY and CDR2 is FYNNEI. The CDR3 is 10 amino acids in total, end residues counted. CDR3 loop: CASSGGDSLI.

The chain combines TRBV27 with TRBJ2-7, with D uncertain. Germline V gene data show CDR1 as MNHEY and CDR2 as SMNVEV (reference sequence). The CDR3 length is 14 residues. Trimming removed 10 bases at V and 2 bases at J, with 18 bases between. CDR3 protein: CATSDPVTAYEQYF. As DNA, the CDR3 is TGTGCCACCTCGGACCCAGTGACCGCCTACGAGCAGTACTTC.

Remarks on this clone: The same CDR3 also results from other DNA sequences found in this sample. J is TRBJ2-1 and V is TRBV7-2; 13 bases agree with TRBD2. CDR3 length: 14 amino acids. V dropped 1 base and J dropped 9; count of bases not matched to a gene: 0. Germline V gives CDR1 SGHTA, CDR2 FQGNSA. CDR3 region: CASSLGLAGGEQFF. DNA of the CDR3: TGTGCCAGCAGCTTAGGACTAGCGGGAGGTGAGCAGTTCTTC. The variable domain in full, completed from reference TRBV7-2 and TRBJ2-1, reads GAGVSQSPSNKVTEKGKDVELRCDPISGHTALYWYRQSLGQGLEFLIYFQGNSAPDKSGLPSDRFSAERTGGSVSTLTIQRTQQEDSAVYLCASSLGLAGGEQFFGPGTRLTVL.

The J gene is TRBJ2-2, the V gene TRBV4-1; 9 bases agree with TRBD2. The V gene end was trimmed by 1 base and the J gene end by 4 bases; junction bases not matched to a gene: 19. The germline gives CDR1 MGHRA, CDR2 YSYEKL. CDR3 length: 21 amino acids. CDR3 amino acids: CASSQVSRSSGRHRITGELFF. The CDR3 DNA reads as TGCGCCAGCAGCCAAGTGTCCCGAAGCAGCGGGAGGCACCGGATCACCGGGGAGCTGTTTTTT.

V gene TRBV28 combines with J gene TRBJ2-7; 13 nucleotides align to TRBD2. V lost 7 bases to trimming and J lost 5 bases; unmatched junction nucleotides: 8. Germline CDR1 and CDR2: MDHEN and SYDVKM. CDR3 size: 15 residues. CDR3 protein: CASNSPGLAGNEQYF. The CDR3 DNA is TGTGCCAGCAACTCCCCGGGACTAGCGGGAAACGAGCAGTACTTC.

This chain links TRBV7-2 with TRBJ1-2; no reliable D call. Trimming pared 2 bases from V and 3 bases from J, leaving 22 bases between. CDR1 is SGHTA, CDR2 FQGNSA, per germline. The CDR3 has 18 amino acids. The CDR3 nucleotides read TGTGCCAGCAGCTTATTTTTGAGGTTACCCATTGGAGACTATGGCTACACCTTC. Translation gives CASSLFLRLPIGDYGYTF.